This T cell receptor (beta chain) was recovered during a study of blood T cell repertoires in COVID-19. Turning to the study itself: Italy, Spain and the United States were the sources of the convalescent and acute COVID-19 samples.

Per germline, CDR1 LNHDA and CDR2 SQIVND (reference sequence). V was pared by 4 bases and J by 5 bases, with 13 bases between. The CDR3 has 14 amino acids. Repertoires were generated with immunoSEQ multiplex PCR, while TCRdb's copy carries only in-frame clones and drops some. The sample lists roughly 150,000 clones, just over 90% seen once, with almost 5% in the top ten. Enrollment of patients from Seattle took place during active infection, with longitudinal follow-up. The sequencing input was peripheral blood. The clonotype comes from a man aged 18 to 29 with COVID-19, enrolled during active disease. The gene calls are TRBV19 and TRBJ2-3, with unresolved D. The CDR3 DNA follows: TGTGCCAGTAGTAGCCCCGGTGGTGAAGATACGCAGTATTTT. It encodes CASSSPGGEDTQYF.